The clone carrying this TCR beta chain was counted ten times or more. Looked up from germline, CDR1 is MNHNS and CDR2 is SASEGT. CDR3 length: 13 residues. Trimming removed 7 bases at V and 0 bases at J, with 9 bases between. Participants, patients aged 18 to 65, had newly diagnosed hyperthyroidism with a duration under 2 months. Uncontrolled infection, other autoimmune disease, pregnancy or lactation led to exclusion. Researchers amplified the TCR beta CDR3 regions from RNA transcripts. Researchers ran a first-round RT-PCR on the TCR CDR3 using the HTBI primer set. From the multiplex PCR reads, TCRdb called clonotypes with MiXCR, one entry per CDR3 protein. The table records about 350,000 distinct CDR3 sequences, about a sixth of them present only once. The sample is drawn from a study of T cells in Graves' hyperthyroidism and ophthalmopathy.

This receptor was taken from a woman aged 25 to 45 with Graves' hyperthyroidism that later progressed to Graves' ophthalmopathy. Sequenced material: blood. The chain employs TRBV6-1 and TRBJ1-1; no definite D call. CDR3 nucleotides: TGTGCCAGCAAAGACGGCTTGAACACTGAAGCTTTCTTT. It is translated as CASKDGLNTEAFF.